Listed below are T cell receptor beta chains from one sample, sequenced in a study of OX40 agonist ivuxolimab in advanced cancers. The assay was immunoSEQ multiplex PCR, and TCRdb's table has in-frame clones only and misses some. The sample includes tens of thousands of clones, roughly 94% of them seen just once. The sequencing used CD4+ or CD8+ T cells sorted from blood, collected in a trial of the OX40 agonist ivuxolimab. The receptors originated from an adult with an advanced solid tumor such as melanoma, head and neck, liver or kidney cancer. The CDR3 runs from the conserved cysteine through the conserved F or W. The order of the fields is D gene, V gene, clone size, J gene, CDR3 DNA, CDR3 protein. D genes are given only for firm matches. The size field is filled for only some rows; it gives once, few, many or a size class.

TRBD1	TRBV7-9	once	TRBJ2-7	TGTGCCAGCAGCCAAAAGCCCGGACAGGGCGAAGGGCAGTACTTC	CASSQKPGQGEGQYF
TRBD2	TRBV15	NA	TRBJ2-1	TGTGCCACCAGCAGAGAAGGGGTGCTAGCGGGAAGTTCTGTCTCCTACAATGAGCAGTTCTTC	CATSREGVLAGSSVSYNEQFF
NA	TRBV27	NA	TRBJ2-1	TGTGCCAGCAGTTTAGGCTCCAAACCCCATGAGCAGTTCTTC	CASSLGSKPHEQFF
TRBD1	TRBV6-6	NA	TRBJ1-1	TGTGCCAGCAGTAAGACAGGGGACGGTGAAGCTTTCTTT	CASSKTGDGEAFF
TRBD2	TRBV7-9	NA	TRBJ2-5	TGTGCCAGCAGCTTAGAGCTAGCGGGCCTCCAAGAGACCCAGTACTTC	CASSLELAGLQETQYF
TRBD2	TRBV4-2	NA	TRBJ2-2	TGTGCCAGCAGCCAATTAAATAGCGGGAAGAACACCGGGGAGCTGTTTTTT	CASSQLNSGKNTGELFF
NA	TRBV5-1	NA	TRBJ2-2	TGCGCCAGCAGCTTGAAGGCTAAGCACACCGGGGAGCTGTTTTTT	CASSLKAKHTGELFF
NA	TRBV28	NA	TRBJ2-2	TGTGCCAGCAGCCCTAGGACGTCGGCCGGGGAGCTGTTTTTT	CASSPRTSAGELFF
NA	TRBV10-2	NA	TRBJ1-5	TGCGCCAGCGCGCAGGGAAACCCTCAGCCCCAGCATTTT	CASAQGNPQPQHF
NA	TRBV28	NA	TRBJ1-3	TGTGCCAGCAGTTTGGGATCGGTGGGTGGAAACACCATATATTTT	CASSLGSVGGNTIYF
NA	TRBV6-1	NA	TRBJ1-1	TGTGCCAGCAGCGATTGGAAGGGGAACACTGAAGCTTTCTTT	CASSDWKGNTEAFF
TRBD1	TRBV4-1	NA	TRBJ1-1	TGCGCCAGCAGCCCAAAGACAGGGGACACTGAAGCTTTCTTT	CASSPKTGDTEAFF
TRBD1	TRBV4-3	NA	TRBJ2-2	TGCGCCAGCAGCCAGGACAGGGGAAACACCGGGGAGCTGTTTTTT	CASSQDRGNTGELFF
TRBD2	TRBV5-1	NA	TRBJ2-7	TGCGCCAGCACCATGACTAGCGGCCACTACGAGCAGTACTTC	CASTMTSGHYEQYF
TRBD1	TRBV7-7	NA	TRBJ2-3	TGTGCCAGCAGCCTGGGACAGGGGGCAGATTTAAACACAGATACGCAGTATTTT	CASSLGQGADLNTDTQYF
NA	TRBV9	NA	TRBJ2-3	TGTGCCAGCACCCAAGGTGGGGCCCCCACAGATACGCAGTATTTT	CASTQGGAPTDTQYF
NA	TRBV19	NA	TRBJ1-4	TGTGCCAGTAGTATACAGACAGATCCAACTAATGAAAAACTGTTTTTT	CASSIQTDPTNEKLFF
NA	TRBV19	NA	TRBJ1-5	TGTGCCAGTAGCCTATTGACAGGAGGCAATCAGCCCCAGCATTTT	CASSLLTGGNQPQHF
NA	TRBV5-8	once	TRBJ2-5	TGTGCCAGCAGCTGGTACAGGGCCCAACAAGAGACCCAGTACTTC	CASSWYRAQQETQYF
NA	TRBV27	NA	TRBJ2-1	TGTGCCAGCAGTTCCAGACTAGTTTGGGGAAACAATGAGCAGTTCTTC	CASSSRLVWGNNEQFF
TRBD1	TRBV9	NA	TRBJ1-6	TGTGCCAGCACTCCAGCAGGGGGTAATTCACCCCTCCACTTT	CASTPAGGNSPLHF
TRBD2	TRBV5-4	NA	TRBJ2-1	TGTGCCAGCAGCTTGGAGGTGCGGGAGGGCTACAATGAGCAGTTCTTC	CASSLEVREGYNEQFF
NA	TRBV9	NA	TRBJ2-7	TGTGCCAGCAGCTTCGGACAGAGCTCCTACGAGCAGTACTTC	CASSFGQSSYEQYF
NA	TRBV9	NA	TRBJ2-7	TGTGCCAGCAGCGTAGAATGGATCTACGAGCAGTACTTC	CASSVEWIYEQYF
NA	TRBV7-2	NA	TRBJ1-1	TGTGCCAGCAGCTTATTGGGGGAGTGGGGCACTGAAGCTTTCTTT	CASSLLGEWGTEAFF
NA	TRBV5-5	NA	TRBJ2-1	TGTGCCAGCAGCTTTCCGGGCCGCAATGAGCAGTTCTTC	CASSFPGRNEQFF
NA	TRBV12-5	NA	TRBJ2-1	TGTGCTAGTGTTAATCTCGACAGTTCCTACAATGAGCAGTTCTTC	CASVNLDSSYNEQFF
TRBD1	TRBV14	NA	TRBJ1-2	TGTGCCAGCAGCCATACAGGGGATCGGGCCTGGAACTATGGCTACACCTTC	CASSHTGDRAWNYGYTF